The 9 T cell receptor beta chains in this list originate from one sample, sequenced in a study of blood T cell repertoires in COVID-19. The protocol was immunoSEQ multiplex PCR, while the TCRdb copy is restricted to in-frame clones and leaves out a portion. The repertoire holds over 450,000 clones, with 89% as singletons. The sample was peripheral blood. These receptors originate from a man aged 18 to 30 with COVID-19, enrolled during active disease.

The chain employs TRBV6-6 and TRBJ2-7; a weak D match, TRBD1 (6 bases). CDR3 length equals 13 residues. CDR1 is MNHNY and CDR2 is SVGAGI in the germline V gene (reference sequence). The CDR3 sequence is CASTGRSSYEQYF. The CDR3 region has the DNA TGTGCTTCGACAGGAAGGAGCTCCTACGAGCAGTACTTC.

This chain uses TRBV14 with TRBJ2-7, with D tentatively TRBD2 (5 bases). Germline values: CDR1 SGHDN, CDR2 FVKESK. V was trimmed by 4 bases and J by 6 bases, leaving 13 bases between them. This CDR3 has 13 residues. The chain's CDR3 is CASSPSLLAEQYF. CDR3 nucleotide sequence: TGTGCCAGCAGCCCGTCGTTGCTAGCCGAGCAGTACTTC.

The gene calls are TRBV6-1 and TRBJ2-1; TRBD2 is a possible D gene (6 bases). V lost 0 bases, J lost 2 bases, and 11 bases lay in between. Germline assignment: CDR1 MNHNS and CDR2 SASEGT. The CDR3 sequence is 16 residues long. The CDR3 region has the DNA TGTGCCAGCAGTGAAGCGTACGGGAGTCCCTACAATGAGCAGTTCTTC. Amino acid sequence: CASSEAYGSPYNEQFF.

The chain joins TRBV5-4 to TRBJ2-3; 8 nucleotides match TRBD1. In germline, CDR1 is SGHNT, CDR2 YYREEE (reference sequence). V dropped 3 bases and J dropped 3; count of bases not matched to a gene: 9. The CDR3 runs to 16 residues. In nucleotides, the CDR3 is TGTGCCAGCAGCTCGATGACTGACAGGGGAACAGATACGCAGTATTTT. This sequence encodes CASSSMTDRGTDTQYF.

V is TRBV5-1 and J is TRBJ2-3, with D maybe TRBD2 (6 bases). The CDR3 is 16 amino acids. The germline CDR1 and CDR2 sequences are SGHRS and YFSETQ. V was clipped by 4 bases and J by 0 bases, with 15 bases between them. CDR3 in amino acids: CASSTDPDYSTDTQYF. The CDR3 region has the DNA TGCGCCAGCAGCACGGACCCGGACTATAGCACAGATACGCAGTATTTT.

The rearrangement joins TRBV5-5 to TRBJ2-7, with 8 bases lining up with TRBD1. This CDR3 spans 16 amino acids. Losses at the gene ends were 1 base for V and 3 bases for J; bases not matched to a gene: 9. In germline, CDR1 is SGHKS, CDR2 YYEKEE (reference sequence). The CDR3 protein is CASSLHLGTGYYEQYF. The CDR3 nucleotides read TGTGCCAGCAGCTTGCATCTAGGGACAGGCTACTACGAGCAGTACTTC.

The rearrangement uses TRBV6-1 and TRBJ2-3; TRBD2 is a possible D gene (6 bases). The V gene lost 4 bases and the J gene lost 4 bases, with 18 bases spanning the gap. The CDR3 runs to 16 residues. Germline V gene lookup returns CDR1 MNHNS and CDR2 SASEGT. The CDR3 region has the DNA TGTGCCAGCAGTGGACTAGGGGCACTTAGGCCAGATACGCAGTATTTT. This codes for CASSGLGALRPDTQYF.

This rearrangement joins TRBV4-1 to TRBJ2-6; no clear D gene. The CDR3 loop spans 15 amino acids. V lost 4 bases and J lost 1, with 8 bases in between. The germline V gene encodes CDR1 MGHRA and CDR2 YSYEKL. The CDR3 reads CASSPAGSGANVLTF. The CDR3, as DNA: TGCGCCAGCAGCCCCGCCGGGTCTGGGGCCAACGTCCTGACTTTC.

In regard to this clone: Germline is not matched at one junction end, which may reflect a read error. This chain links TRBV14 with TRBJ1-1; D perhaps matches TRBD1 (5 bases). Germline V CDR1 and CDR2: SGHDN, FVKESK. The CDR3 consists of 12 residues. This CDR3 is CASSQSGTEAFF. In nucleotides, the CDR3 is TGTGCCAGCAGCCAGAGTGGGACTGAGGCTTTCTTT.